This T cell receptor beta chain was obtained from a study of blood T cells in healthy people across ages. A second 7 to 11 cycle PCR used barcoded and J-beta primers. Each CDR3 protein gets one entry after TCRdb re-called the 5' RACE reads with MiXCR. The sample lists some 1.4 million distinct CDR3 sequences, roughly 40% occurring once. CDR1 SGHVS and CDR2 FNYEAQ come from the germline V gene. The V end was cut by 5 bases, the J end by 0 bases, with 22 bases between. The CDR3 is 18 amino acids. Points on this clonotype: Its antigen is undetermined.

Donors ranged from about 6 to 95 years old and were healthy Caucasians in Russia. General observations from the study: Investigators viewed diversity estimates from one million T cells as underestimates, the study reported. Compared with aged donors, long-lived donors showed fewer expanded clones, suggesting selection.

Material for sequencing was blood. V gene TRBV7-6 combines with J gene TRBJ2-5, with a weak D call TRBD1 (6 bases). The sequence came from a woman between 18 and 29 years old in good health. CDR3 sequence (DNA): TGTGCCAGCAGCCTATTAGCAGGGGTCCCTTCGTACCAAGAGACCCAGTACTTC. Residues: CASSLLAGVPSYQETQYF. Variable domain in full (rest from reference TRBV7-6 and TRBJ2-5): GAGVSQSPRYKVTKRGQDVALRCDPISGHVSLYWYRQALGQGPEFLTYFNYEAQQDKSGLPNDRFSAERPEGSISTLTIQRTEQRDSAMYRCASSLLAGVPSYQETQYFGPGTRLLVL.